This TCR beta chain was sequenced during a study of beta chain features in type 1 diabetes. Study information: Age and gender were similar between patients and healthy donors, as were cell yields. Study-level points and caveats: Highly expressing activated T cells could be over-counted with a cDNA template.

This clone appeared a few times. Its antigen is as yet unknown. Expressed TCRB transcripts were sequenced, since all the RNA that had been isolated was reverse transcribed. This table comes from immunoSEQ multiplex PCR, and its TCRdb copy is limited to in-frame clones, with some not included. The data contain tens of thousands of clones, under 35% of them singletons. This receptor was identified in a woman aged 18 to 35 in good health. Sequencing was done on a sample of stem cell memory CD4+ T cells from blood.

The CDR3 loop is CASRRQGSPGELFF. The CDR3 region has the DNA TGTGCCAGCAGACGACAGGGGTCCCCCGGGGAGCTGTTTTTT. The J gene is TRBJ2-2, the V gene TRBV6-1, with 8 bases identical to TRBD1. From germline, CDR1 is MNHNS and CDR2 SASEGT. After removal of 6 bases from V and 6 bases from J, the junction contained 6 bases not matched to a gene. The CDR3 has 14 amino acids.